The 18 T cell receptor beta chains given below trace back to one sample, sequenced in a study of blood T cells in healthy people across ages. Primers used in a second PCR of roughly 7 to 12 cycles were a sample-barcoded 5' primer and a J-beta primer mix. TCRdb reprocessed the 5' RACE reads via MiXCR and lists one record per CDR3 protein. This table has about a million distinct CDR3 sequences, more than 30% appearing once. The sequenced material came from blood. Source of these receptors: a young man in good health.

V usage is TRBV19 and J usage is TRBJ1-5; D is unclear. The CDR3 is made up of 15 amino acids. Trimming shortened V by 0 bases and J by 0 bases, and 6 bases separated the two germline ends. CDR1 is LNHDA, CDR2 SQIVND, per germline (reference sequence). This CDR3 reads CASSIDGHSNQPQHF. The CDR3 DNA reads as TGTGCCAGTAGTATAGATGGTCATAGCAATCAGCCCCAGCATTTT.

This clonotype has just a few counts. The rearrangement uses TRBV20-1 and TRBJ2-7; TRBD1 might be the D (6 bases). This CDR3 has 11 amino acids. Deletions cut 5 bases from V and 3 bases from J, with 8 bases between. Germline CDR1 DFQATT, CDR2 SNEGSKA (reference sequence). CDR3 region: CSAPQGYEQYF. CDR3 DNA: TGCAGTGCTCCACAGGGCTACGAGCAGTACTTC.

This clonotype came up a few times. This chain connects TRBV19 to TRBJ1-5; TRBD1 agrees at 7 bases. The germline V gene has CDR1 LNHDA and CDR2 SQIVND (reference sequence). V was pared by 9 bases and J by 2 bases, with 10 bases of the junction left unmatched. CDR3 length: 15 residues. The CDR3 reads CASQRQGRGNQPQHF. The CDR3 bases are TGTGCCAGCCAGAGACAGGGACGTGGCAATCAGCCCCAGCATTTT.

V usage is TRBV7-2 and J usage is TRBJ1-2, with D unresolved. The CDR3 extends over 15 amino acids. V shed 8 bases and J shed 0 bases, with 16 bases lying between them. Looked up from germline, CDR1 is SGHTA and CDR2 is FQGNSA. CDR3 sequence: CASQAQVGANYGYTF. CDR3 DNA sequence: TGTGCCAGCCAGGCGCAGGTTGGCGCTAACTATGGCTACACCTTC.

The chain has TRBV6-1 and TRBJ2-5, with a weak D call TRBD2 (6 bases). The J call may be in error: the DNA end matches TRBJ2-7 better. The CDR3 spans 16 residues. The germline V gene encodes CDR1 MNHNS and CDR2 SASEGT. The CDR3 sequence: CASSEASGIFYYEQYF. The CDR3 DNA sequence: TGTGCCAGCAGTGAAGCTAGCGGAATCTTTTACTACGAGCAGTACTTC.

The chain links TRBV4-2 to TRBJ2-3, with 8 bases that match TRBD2. Germline assignment: CDR1 LGHNA and CDR2 YNFKEQ. The CDR3 extends over 16 amino acids. The trim removed 0 bases at V and 5 bases at J, leaving 7 bases unmatched. The CDR3 spells CASSQDATGGVDTQYF. The CDR3 DNA reads as TGTGCCAGCAGCCAAGACGCCACCGGGGGGGTAGATACGCAGTATTTT.

This clonotype was recorded a few times. This chain uses TRBV5-1 with TRBJ1-2, with D uncertain. Trimming took 0 bases from V and 6 from J, leaving 12 bases between them. The CDR3 is 14 amino acids. Germline V lookup: CDR1 SGHRS, CDR2 YFSETQ. The CDR3 loop reads CASSLESEEDGYTF. CDR3 DNA: TGCGCCAGCAGCTTGGAGTCGGAGGAGGATGGCTACACCTTC.

The chain uses TRBV18 and TRBJ1-1; maybe TRBD1 (6 bases). The CDR3 runs to 15 residues. The germline V gene encodes CDR1 KGHSH and CDR2 LQKENI. The V gene lost 0 bases and the J gene lost 1 base, with 9 bases spanning the gap. The CDR3 DNA sequence: TGTGCCAGCTCACCACCGGGACACGAGAACACTGAAGCTTTCTTT. Translation: CASSPPGHENTEAFF.

The V call is TRBV5-5, the J call TRBJ2-7, with 8 bases lining up with TRBD1. Germline CDR1 is SGHKS and CDR2 is YYEKEE (reference sequence). Trimming at V came to 2 bases and at J to 5 bases, leaving 18 bases not matched to a gene. The CDR3 sequence is 18 residues long. The chain's CDR3 is CASSFSIWRTGNTDEQYF. CDR3 in DNA: TGTGCCAGCAGCTTTTCGATTTGGAGGACAGGGAACACCGACGAGCAGTACTTC.

For the CDR3, the DNA is TGCGCCAGCAGCTTGGTACGGGGAGCCGGGGAGCTGTTTTTT. Its translation is CASSLVRGAGELFF. The V and J genes are TRBV5-1 and TRBJ2-2, with D possibly matching TRBD2 (5 bases). The CDR3 runs to 14 residues. Trimming took off 0 bases at V and 6 bases at J, with 9 bases between the two ends. The germline gives CDR1 SGHRS, CDR2 YFSETQ.

This clonotype was picked up a small number of times. The gene calls are TRBV7-2 and TRBJ1-1; D gene unclear. V was shortened by 5 bases and J by 6 bases, with 16 bases between the two germline ends. The CDR3 is 14 residues long. From germline, CDR1 is SGHTA and CDR2 FQGNSA. The CDR3 nucleotides are TGTGCCAGCAGCCCGACCACAGTCTCCTCTGAAGCTTTCTTT. This translates into CASSPTTVSSEAFF.

The rearrangement joins TRBV5-1 to TRBJ1-1; D is possibly TRBD1 (6 bases). Germline CDR1 and CDR2: SGHRS and YFSETQ. Trimming removed 1 base at V and 4 bases at J, with 11 bases between. This CDR3 region has 14 residues. The CDR3 DNA is TGCGCCAGCAGCTTGAGGGTCAGGGGCACTGAAGCTTTCTTT. Translated, it gives CASSLRVRGTEAFF. Filled out from reference TRBV5-1 and TRBJ1-1, the complete variable domain reads KAGVTQTPRYLIKTRGQQVTLSCSPISGHRSVSWYQQTPGQGLQFLFEYFSETQRNKGNFPGRFSGRQFSNSRSEMNVSTLELGDSALYLCASSLRVRGTEAFFGQGTRLTVV.

V gene TRBV3-1 combines with J gene TRBJ2-2, with D possibly being TRBD1 (6 bases). The germline gives CDR1 LGHDT, CDR2 YNNKEL (reference sequence). V was shortened by 7 bases and J by 6 bases, with 15 bases between the two germline ends. The CDR3 covers 14 residues. CDR3 sequence: CASTFEGGAGELFF. The CDR3 DNA reads TGTGCCAGCACCTTCGAAGGGGGAGCCGGGGAGCTGTTTTTT.

This clonotype was counted between two and nine times. The J gene is TRBJ1-2, the V gene TRBV7-9, with D unclear. Germline V CDR1 and CDR2: SEHNR, FQNEAQ (reference sequence). V shed 3 bases and J shed 0 bases, with 17 bases lying between them. This CDR3 has 17 amino acids. The CDR3 coding sequence is TGTGCCAGCAGCTTGAAAGGGCAGAGTTCCACTAACTATGGCTACACCTTC. This codes for CASSLKGQSSTNYGYTF.

Comments on this clonotype: Mismatch with germline at one junction end may stem from a read error. The V and J genes are TRBV27 and TRBJ1-2; unclear D gene. This CDR3 is 13 amino acids long. Germline V gives CDR1 MNHEY, CDR2 SMNVEV (reference sequence). The CDR3 is CAGSPRGIYGYTF. CDR3 DNA sequence: TGTGCCGGCAGTCCGCGTGGGATCTATGGCTACACCTTC.

The chain employs TRBV6-1 and TRBJ2-6, with TRBD1 matching over 10 bases. Unmatched junction bases numbered 17, after V lost 8 bases and J lost 4 bases. This CDR3 is 19 amino acids long. Looked up from germline, CDR1 is MNHNS and CDR2 is SASEGT. The CDR3 loop reads CASAFLVGQGDEGANVLTF. The CDR3 bases are TGTGCCAGCGCCTTCCTTGTAGGACAGGGGGATGAAGGGGCCAACGTCCTGACTTTC.

This clonotype was found a few times. The chain employs TRBV4-2 and TRBJ1-2, with 8 bases fitting TRBD1. Germline V gives CDR1 LGHNA, CDR2 YNFKEQ. CDR3 size: 17 residues. Losses at the gene ends were 4 bases for V and 5 bases for J; bases not matched to a gene: 15. CDR3 sequence: CASSPPGQGASSYGYTF. CDR3 nucleotide sequence: TGTGCCAGCAGCCCCCCCGGGCAGGGGGCAAGTAGTTATGGCTACACCTTC.

The V and J genes are TRBV10-3 and TRBJ2-1, with 7 bases fitting TRBD1. Germline CDR1 and CDR2: ENHRY and SYGVKD. The CDR3 sequence is 14 residues long. V trimming: 6 bases; J trimming: 2 bases; junction bases outside the gene matches: 4. This CDR3 is CAIRVTGTYNEQFF. The CDR3 DNA follows: TGTGCCATCAGGGTGACAGGGACCTACAATGAGCAGTTCTTC.